This TCR beta chain comes out of a study of T cell changes during pregnancy in multiple sclerosis. Trimming cost V 9 bases and J 4 bases; bases outside gene matches: 4. Germline CDR1 is MDHEN and CDR2 is SYDVKM. This CDR3 contains 13 residues. Sequencing was performed with immunoSEQ multiplex PCR; in TCRdb, only in-frame clones are kept and a portion is missing. The sample contains 45,000 to 55,000 clones, 85% to 95% of which appear only once. The chain employs TRBV28 and TRBJ2-4; the match to TRBD1 covers 9 bases. This TCR came from a female donor in good health, enrolled as a control in a pregnancy study. The sample consisted of CD4+ T cells from peripheral blood mononuclear cells, taken in the second trimester of pregnancy. CDR3 residues: CASLDRGKNIQYF. The CDR3 coding sequence is TGTGCCAGTCTGGACAGGGGAAAAAACATTCAGTACTTC.